This TCR beta chain was sequenced during a study of blood T cell repertoires in COVID-19. About the research overall: Collection of acute and convalescent COVID-19 samples took place in the United States, Italy and Spain. The analysed material was cDNA or gDNA that came from T cells, B-cell-depleted T cells, or PBMCs.

V dropped 4 bases and J dropped 6 bases, with 10 bases sitting between them. The CDR3 length is 13 residues. The germline V gene encodes CDR1 SGHDT and CDR2 YYEEEE. This clone was recorded only once. In the source study's methods: Reference gene primer amplification gave nucleated cell count estimates. Produced via immunoSEQ multiplex PCR; TCRdb's table is partial and in-frame only. V, J and clone size reflect that table, while D and trimming were determined from the DNA. The top ten clones hold roughly 13% of a sample with approximately 120,000 clones, about 83% of them seen once. The clonotype was recovered from a human donor in a cohort sampled during active COVID-19. The specimen was peripheral blood. This sequence joins TRBV5-6 and TRBJ2-2, with D possibly matching TRBD2 (5 bases). CDR3 amino acids: CASSRIGAGELFF. The CDR3 coding sequence is TGTGCCAGCAGCCGGATCGGGGCCGGGGAGCTGTTTTTT.